This T cell receptor beta chain is drawn from a study of T cells in Graves' hyperthyroidism and ophthalmopathy. V lost 3 bases, J lost 11 bases, and 12 bases lay in between. This CDR3 comprises 12 residues. CDR1 is MDHEN and CDR2 is SYDVKM in the germline V gene. In regard to this clonotype: Antigen: not known. Just one base apart from a much larger clone, this may be a read error.

Study results and caveats: Stable hyperthyroidism and ophthalmopathy were separated using 13 V-J signatures.

Diagnosis relied on clinical symptoms, serum thyroxine and TRAb, thyroid ultrasound and orbital computed tomography. Amplification of TCR beta CDR3 regions was performed using RNA transcripts as template. HTBI primers drove first-round RT-PCR of the TCR CDR3. MiXCR, applied by TCRdb to the multiplex PCR reads, yields one record per CDR3 protein. The sample carries some 490,000 distinct CDR3 sequences, roughly 23% recorded once. The origin of this receptor is a woman aged 70-85 years with Graves' ophthalmopathy. The rearrangement joins TRBV28 to TRBJ2-3; D may be TRBD1 or TRBD2 (5 bases each). Material: blood. The DNA for the CDR3 is TGTGCCAGCAGTTTCACGGGACGGGGGCAGTATTTT. This gives the protein CASSFTGRGQYF.